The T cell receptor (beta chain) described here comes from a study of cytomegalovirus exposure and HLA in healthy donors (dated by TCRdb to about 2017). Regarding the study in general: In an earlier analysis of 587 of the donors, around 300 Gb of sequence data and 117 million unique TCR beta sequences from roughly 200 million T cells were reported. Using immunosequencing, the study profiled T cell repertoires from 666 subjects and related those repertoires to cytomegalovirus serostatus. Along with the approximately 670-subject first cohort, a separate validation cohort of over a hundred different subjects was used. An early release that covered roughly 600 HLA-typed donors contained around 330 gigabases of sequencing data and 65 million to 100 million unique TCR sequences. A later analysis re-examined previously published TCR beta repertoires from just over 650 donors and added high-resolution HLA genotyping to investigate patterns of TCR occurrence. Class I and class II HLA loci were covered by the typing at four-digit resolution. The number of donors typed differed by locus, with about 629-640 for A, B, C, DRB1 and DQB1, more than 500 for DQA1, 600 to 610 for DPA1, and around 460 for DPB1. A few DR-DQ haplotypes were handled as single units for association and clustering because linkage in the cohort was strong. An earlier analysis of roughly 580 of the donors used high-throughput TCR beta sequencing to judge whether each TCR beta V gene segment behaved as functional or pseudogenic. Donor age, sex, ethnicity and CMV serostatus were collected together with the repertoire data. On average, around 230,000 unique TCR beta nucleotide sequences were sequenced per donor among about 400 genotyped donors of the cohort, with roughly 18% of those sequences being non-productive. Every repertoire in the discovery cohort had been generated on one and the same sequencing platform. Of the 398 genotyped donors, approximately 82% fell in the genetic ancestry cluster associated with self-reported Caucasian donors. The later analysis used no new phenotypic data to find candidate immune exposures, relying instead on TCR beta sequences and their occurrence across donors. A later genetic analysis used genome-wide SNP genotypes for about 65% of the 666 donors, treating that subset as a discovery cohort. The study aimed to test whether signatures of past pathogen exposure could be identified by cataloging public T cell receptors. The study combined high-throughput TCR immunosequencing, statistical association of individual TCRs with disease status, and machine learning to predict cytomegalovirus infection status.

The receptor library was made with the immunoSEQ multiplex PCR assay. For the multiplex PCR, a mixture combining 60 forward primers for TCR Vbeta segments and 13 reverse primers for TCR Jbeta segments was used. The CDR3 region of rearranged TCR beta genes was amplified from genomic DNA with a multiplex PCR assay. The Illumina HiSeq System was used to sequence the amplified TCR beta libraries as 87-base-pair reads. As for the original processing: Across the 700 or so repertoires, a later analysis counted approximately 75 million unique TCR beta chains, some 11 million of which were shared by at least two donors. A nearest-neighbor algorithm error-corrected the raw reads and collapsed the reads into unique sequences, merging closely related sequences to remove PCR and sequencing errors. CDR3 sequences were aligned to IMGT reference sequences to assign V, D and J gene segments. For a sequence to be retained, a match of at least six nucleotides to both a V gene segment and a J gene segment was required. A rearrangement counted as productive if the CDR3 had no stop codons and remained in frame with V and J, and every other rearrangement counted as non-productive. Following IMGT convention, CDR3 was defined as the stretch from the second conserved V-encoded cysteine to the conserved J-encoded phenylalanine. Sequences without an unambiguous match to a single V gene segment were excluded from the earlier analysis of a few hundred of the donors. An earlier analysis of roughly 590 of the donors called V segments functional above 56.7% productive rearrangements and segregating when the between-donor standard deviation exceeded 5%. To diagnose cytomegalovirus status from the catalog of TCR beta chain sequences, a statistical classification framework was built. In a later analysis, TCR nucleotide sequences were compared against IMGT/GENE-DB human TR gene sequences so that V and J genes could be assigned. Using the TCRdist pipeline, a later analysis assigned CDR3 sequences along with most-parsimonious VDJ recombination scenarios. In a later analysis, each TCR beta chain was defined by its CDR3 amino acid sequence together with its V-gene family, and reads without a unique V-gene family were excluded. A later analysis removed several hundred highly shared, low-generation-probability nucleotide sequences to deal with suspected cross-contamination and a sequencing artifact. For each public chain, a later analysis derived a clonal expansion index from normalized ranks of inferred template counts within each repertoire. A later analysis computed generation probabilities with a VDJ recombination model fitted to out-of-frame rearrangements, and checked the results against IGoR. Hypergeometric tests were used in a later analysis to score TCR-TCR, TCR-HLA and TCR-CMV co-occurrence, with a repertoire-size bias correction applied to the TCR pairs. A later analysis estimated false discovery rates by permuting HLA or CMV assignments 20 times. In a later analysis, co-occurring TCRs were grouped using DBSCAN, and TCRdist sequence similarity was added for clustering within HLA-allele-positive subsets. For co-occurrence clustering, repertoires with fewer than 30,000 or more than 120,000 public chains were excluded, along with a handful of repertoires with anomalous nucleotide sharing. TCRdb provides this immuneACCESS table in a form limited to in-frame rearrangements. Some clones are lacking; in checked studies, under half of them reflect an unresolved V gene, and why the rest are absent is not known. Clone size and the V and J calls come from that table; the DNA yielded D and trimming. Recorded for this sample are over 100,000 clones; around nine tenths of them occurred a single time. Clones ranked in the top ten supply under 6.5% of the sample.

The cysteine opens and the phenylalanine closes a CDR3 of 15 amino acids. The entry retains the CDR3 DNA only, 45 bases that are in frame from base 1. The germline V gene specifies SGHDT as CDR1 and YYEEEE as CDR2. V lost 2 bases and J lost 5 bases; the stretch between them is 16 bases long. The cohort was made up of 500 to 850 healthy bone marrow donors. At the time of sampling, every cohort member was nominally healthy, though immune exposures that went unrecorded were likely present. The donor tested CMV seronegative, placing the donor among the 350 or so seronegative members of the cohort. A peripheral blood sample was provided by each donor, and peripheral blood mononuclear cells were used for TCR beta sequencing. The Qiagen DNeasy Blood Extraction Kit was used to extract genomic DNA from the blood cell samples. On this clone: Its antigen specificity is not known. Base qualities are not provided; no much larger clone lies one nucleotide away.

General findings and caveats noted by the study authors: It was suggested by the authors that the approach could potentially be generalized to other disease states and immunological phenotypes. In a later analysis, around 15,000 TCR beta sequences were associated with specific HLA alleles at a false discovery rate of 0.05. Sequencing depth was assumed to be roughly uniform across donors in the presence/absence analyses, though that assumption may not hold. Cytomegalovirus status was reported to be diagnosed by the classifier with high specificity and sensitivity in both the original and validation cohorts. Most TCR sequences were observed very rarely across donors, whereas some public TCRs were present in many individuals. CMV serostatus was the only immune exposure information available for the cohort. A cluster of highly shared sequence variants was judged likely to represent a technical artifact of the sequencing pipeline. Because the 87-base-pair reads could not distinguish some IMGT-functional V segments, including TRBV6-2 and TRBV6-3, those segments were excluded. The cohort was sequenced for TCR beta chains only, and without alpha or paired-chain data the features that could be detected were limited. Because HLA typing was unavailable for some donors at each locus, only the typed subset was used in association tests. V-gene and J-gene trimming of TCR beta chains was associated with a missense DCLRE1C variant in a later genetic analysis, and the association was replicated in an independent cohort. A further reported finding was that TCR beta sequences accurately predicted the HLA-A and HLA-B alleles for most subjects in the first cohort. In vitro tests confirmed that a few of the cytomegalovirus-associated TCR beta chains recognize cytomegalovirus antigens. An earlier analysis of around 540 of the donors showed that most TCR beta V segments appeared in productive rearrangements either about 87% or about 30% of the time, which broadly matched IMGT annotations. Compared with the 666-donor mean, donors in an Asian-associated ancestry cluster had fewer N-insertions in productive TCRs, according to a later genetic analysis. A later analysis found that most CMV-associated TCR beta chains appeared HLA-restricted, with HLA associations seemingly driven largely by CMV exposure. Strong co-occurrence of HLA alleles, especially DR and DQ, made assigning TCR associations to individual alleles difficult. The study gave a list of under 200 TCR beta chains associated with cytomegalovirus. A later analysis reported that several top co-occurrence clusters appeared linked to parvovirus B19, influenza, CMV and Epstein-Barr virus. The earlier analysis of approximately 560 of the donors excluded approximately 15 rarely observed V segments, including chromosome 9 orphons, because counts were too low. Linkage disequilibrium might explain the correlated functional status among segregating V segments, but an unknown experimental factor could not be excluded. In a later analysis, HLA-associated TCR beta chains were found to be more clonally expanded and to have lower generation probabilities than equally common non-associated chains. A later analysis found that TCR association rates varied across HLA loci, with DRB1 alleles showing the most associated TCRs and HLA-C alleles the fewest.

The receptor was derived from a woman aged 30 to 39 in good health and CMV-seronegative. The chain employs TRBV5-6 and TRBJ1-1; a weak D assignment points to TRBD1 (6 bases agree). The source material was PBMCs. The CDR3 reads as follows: CASSFVTGLGTEAFF. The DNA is TGTGCCAGCAGCTTTGTAACAGGGTTGGGGACTGAAGCTTTCTTT.